These 15 T cell receptor beta chains were all obtained from the same sample, sequenced in a study of T cell responses to AZD1222 COVID-19 vaccine. The data were produced by immunoSEQ multiplex PCR, yet TCRdb's version contains in-frame clones alone and is incomplete. The table has over 110,000 clones, approximately 93% seen once. This sample comprised peripheral blood, obtained after recovery from COVID-19. These receptors came from an adult who had recovered from COVID-19.

The V gene is TRBV30, the J gene TRBJ2-7, with 8 bases aligning to TRBD2. In germline, CDR1 is GTSNPN, CDR2 SVGIG (reference sequence). This CDR3 is built from 14 residues. The V gene end was trimmed by 1 base and the J gene end by 0 bases; junction bases not matched to a gene: 2. CDR3 residues: CAWSGGGNSYEQYF. In nucleotides, the CDR3 is TGTGCCTGGAGTGGCGGGGGGAACTCCTACGAGCAGTACTTC.

The chain links TRBV3-1 (or the pseudogene TRBV3-2) to TRBJ2-7; D possibly uses TRBD1 or TRBD2 (7 bases each). The germline gives CDR1 LGHDT, CDR2 YNNKEL (reference sequence). There are 15 residues in the CDR3. The germline V and J ends were trimmed by 3 bases and 4 bases, with 16 bases remaining between them. The CDR3 DNA follows: TGTGCCAGCAGCCAGAGGGGAGGGGGCGTGTACGAGCAGTACTTC. Protein: CASSQRGGGVYEQYF.

This clone was seen more than once but under ten times. The gene calls are TRBV28 and TRBJ1-2; the match to TRBD1 covers 10 bases. CDR1 is MDHEN, CDR2 SYDVKM, per germline. The J segment lost 0 bases and the V segment lost 4 bases, leaving 11 bases of the junction unmatched. The CDR3 has 18 amino acids. The CDR3 DNA follows: TGTGCCAGCAGTTCGACATCCGGGACAGGGGTTGCTAACTATGGCTACACCTTC. Its protein product is CASSSTSGTGVANYGYTF.

This chain uses TRBV5-4 with TRBJ1-2; D is possibly TRBD1 (6 bases). The V gene lost 4 bases and the J gene lost 7 bases, with 14 bases spanning the gap. This CDR3 region has 13 residues. The germline V gene has CDR1 SGHNT and CDR2 YYREEE (reference sequence). The CDR3 spells CASSPGQLGGYTF. The CDR3 DNA reads TGTGCCAGCAGCCCGGGACAATTGGGTGGCTACACCTTC.

The chain joins TRBV19 to TRBJ2-7, with TRBD2 matching 7 bases. J was trimmed by 2 bases and V by 6 bases; bases with no gene match: 13. The germline V gene encodes CDR1 LNHDA and CDR2 SQIVND (reference sequence). The CDR3 has 16 amino acids. Written as DNA, the CDR3 is TGTGCCAGTAGCCCTCCCCGGGCTAGCGGAGCCTACGAGCAGTACTTC. Its translation is CASSPPRASGAYEQYF.

V is TRBV11-3 and J is TRBJ1-1, with D perhaps TRBD1 (6 bases). CDR1 SGHNT and CDR2 YENEEA come from the germline V gene. This CDR3 region has 13 residues. Trimming took 0 bases from V and 9 from J, leaving 11 bases between them. For the CDR3, the DNA is TGTGCCAGCAGCTTAGAGTACAGGGATCAAGCTTTCTTT. Protein product: CASSLEYRDQAFF.

The rearrangement links TRBV3-1 (or the pseudogene TRBV3-2) to TRBJ2-2, with D maybe TRBD2 (5 bases). Looked up from germline, CDR1 is LGHDT and CDR2 is YNNKEL (reference sequence). The CDR3 consists of 16 residues. The V end was cut by 4 bases, the J end by 4 bases, with 16 bases between. The CDR3 bases are TGTGCCAGCAGCCCCTGGGATGGTGAGGGCACCGGGGAGCTGTTTTTT. It translates to CASSPWDGEGTGELFF.

V usage is TRBV27 and J usage is TRBJ2-7; a weak D match, TRBD1 (6 bases). Looked up from germline, CDR1 is MNHEY and CDR2 is SMNVEV (reference sequence). This CDR3 comprises 14 residues. The ends were cut back, 3 bases at V and 6 bases at J, with 15 bases in the middle. Written as DNA, the CDR3 is TGTGCCAGCAGTTTCGGCAGGGGAGACGGCGAGCAGTACTTC. Protein product: CASSFGRGDGEQYF.

V gene TRBV5-8 combines with J gene TRBJ1-1; D not resolved. From germline, CDR1 is SGHTS and CDR2 YDEGEE. Trimming shortened V by 4 bases and J by 11 bases, and 12 bases separated the two germline ends. This CDR3 is 11 amino acids long. CDR3 loop: CASSLRVAAFF. DNA of the CDR3: TGTGCCAGCAGCCTTAGGGTTGCGGCTTTCTTT.

This chain connects TRBV28 to TRBJ2-3; 11 positions agree with TRBD2. The CDR3 runs 15 residues. The V segment lost 7 bases and the J segment 5 bases; nucleotides outside the gene matches: 8. The germline gives CDR1 MDHEN, CDR2 SYDVKM. CDR3 DNA: TGTGCCAGCACCCTCCCACTAGCGGGAGTAGATACGCAGTATTTT. It translates to CASTLPLAGVDTQYF.

V is TRBV27 and J is TRBJ1-3, with D unclear. Deletions cut 2 bases from V and 7 bases from J, with 12 bases between. This CDR3 spans 14 amino acids. In germline, CDR1 is MNHEY, CDR2 SMNVEV (reference sequence). CDR3 in amino acids: CASSLSGFMNTIYF. CDR3 in DNA: TGTGCCAGCAGTTTAAGTGGGTTTATGAACACCATATATTTT.

The rearrangement joins TRBV6-4 to TRBJ2-2; no definite D call. Deletions cut 3 bases from V and 1 base from J, with 6 bases between. This CDR3 is 14 amino acids long. CDR1 is MRHNA and CDR2 is SNTAGT in the germline V gene. CDR3 nucleotides: TGTGCCAGCAGTGAGACTGGGAACACCGGGGAGCTGTTTTTT. Translating gives CASSETGNTGELFF.

This chain connects TRBV28 to TRBJ1-3; TRBD1 aligns across 7 bases. Germline V lookup: CDR1 MDHEN, CDR2 SYDVKM. J lost 0 bases, V lost 3 bases, and 8 bases had no gene match. This CDR3 region has 17 residues. The DNA for the CDR3 is TGTGCCAGCAGTTTCCCACCAGGGGGGCCCTCTGGAAACACCATATATTTT. This translates into CASSFPPGGPSGNTIYF. The full variable domain, in which reference TRBV28 and TRBJ1-3 provide the parts outside the CDR3, is DVKVTQSSRYLVKRTGEKVFLECVQDMDHENMFWYRQDPGLGLRLIYFSYDVKMKEKGDIPEGYSVSREKKERFSLILESASTNQTSMYLCASSFPPGGPSGNTIYFGEGSWLTVV.

V usage is TRBV30 and J usage is TRBJ2-7; D may be TRBD2 (5 bases). The ends were cut back, 2 bases at V and 3 bases at J, with 14 bases in the middle. This CDR3 contains 14 residues. CDR1 is GTSNPN and CDR2 is SVGIG in the germline V gene (reference sequence). The CDR3 protein is CAWSLSGIVYEQYF. CDR3 bases: TGTGCCTGGAGTTTATCCGGGATCGTCTACGAGCAGTACTTC. Together with reference TRBV30 and TRBJ2-7, the CDR3 gives the full variable domain: SQTIHQWPATLVQPVGSPLSLECTVEGTSNPNLYWYRQAAGRGLQLLFYSVGIGQISSEVPQNLSASRPQDRQFILSSKKLLLSDSGFYLCAWSLSGIVYEQYFGPGTRLTVT.

This rearrangement joins TRBV28 to TRBJ2-7; no clear D. The CDR3 totals 17 residues. Trimming removed 5 bases from V and 2 bases from J, with 22 bases in between. Germline V gene sequence: CDR1 MDHEN, CDR2 SYDVKM. Written as DNA, the CDR3 is TGTGCCAGCAGTACCCCGACGGACCCAGATAGGACCTACGAGCAGTACTTC. It translates to CASSTPTDPDRTYEQYF.